This passage covers 16 T cell receptor beta chains from one sample sequenced in a study of cytomegalovirus exposure and HLA in healthy donors. Sequenced by immunoSEQ multiplex PCR; TCRdb stores in-frame clones only, minus some. The sample lists about 220,000 clones; about 86% were seen once. The sequenced sample consisted of PBMCs. Receptor source: a man aged 18 to 35 in good health and CMV-seronegative.

This clone was seen a handful of times. The chain is built from TRBV9 and TRBJ1-6; D uncertain. The germline V and J ends were trimmed by 0 bases and 6 bases, with 7 bases remaining between them. Germline V CDR1 and CDR2: SGDLS, YYNGEE. The CDR3 totals 14 residues. CDR3 residues: CASSVAGINSPLHF. The CDR3 DNA reads TGTGCCAGCAGCGTAGCGGGAATTAATTCACCCCTCCACTTT.

This clone was detected once. This rearrangement joins TRBV6-1 to TRBJ1-2; D is perhaps TRBD1 (5 bases). The CDR3 extends over 14 amino acids. V gave up 7 bases and J gave up 4 bases, with 16 bases separating them. The germline CDR1 and CDR2 sequences are MNHNS and SASEGT. This CDR3 reads CASIQAWQGYGYTF. Written as DNA, the CDR3 is TGTGCCAGCATTCAAGCCTGGCAGGGCTATGGCTACACCTTC.

The chain carries TRBV4-3 and TRBJ2-7; 11 bases line up with TRBD2. Per the germline V gene, CDR1 is LGHNA and CDR2 is YSLEER. There are 14 residues in the CDR3. With 5 bases clipped from V and 4 bases from J, the junction kept 4 bases outside the gene matches. CDR3 residues: CASSLTSGVYEQYF. The CDR3 DNA is TGCGCCAGCAGCTTGACTAGCGGGGTTTACGAGCAGTACTTC.

This clone was counted only a few times. V usage is TRBV7-8 and J usage is TRBJ2-3, with a tentative D call TRBD1 (6 bases). Germline V gives CDR1 SGHVS, CDR2 FQNEAQ. Trimming took 5 bases from V and 0 from J, leaving 12 bases between them. The CDR3 length is 15 residues. The CDR3 is CASSHQQGSTDTQYF. The CDR3 DNA reads as TGTGCCAGCAGCCATCAACAGGGAAGCACAGATACGCAGTATTTT. Full variable domain (rest looked up from reference TRBV7-8 and TRBJ2-3): GAGVSQSPRYKVAKRGQDVALRCDPISGHVSLFWYQQALGQGPEFLTYFQNEAQLDKSGLPSDRFFAERPEGSVSTLKIQRTQQEDSAVYLCASSHQQGSTDTQYFGPGTRLTVL.

The rearrangement uses TRBV28 and TRBJ1-2; the D gene is possibly TRBD1 (6 bases). The CDR3 loop spans 12 amino acids. The germline V gene encodes CDR1 MDHEN and CDR2 SYDVKM. Trimming stripped 10 bases from V and 2 bases from J, with 11 bases between. The CDR3 loop reads CATRQGNYGYTF. The DNA for the CDR3 is TGTGCCACAAGGCAGGGGAACTATGGCTACACCTTC.

The chain combines TRBV5-1 with TRBJ2-3, with no clear D. This CDR3 contains 14 residues. Germline V gives CDR1 SGHRS, CDR2 YFSETQ. Trimming left V 1 base short and J 1 base short, with 7 bases between. The CDR3 nucleotides read TGCGCCAGCAGCTTGTCTCGGGGCACAGATACGCAGTATTTT. Protein: CASSLSRGTDTQYF. Full variable domain (remainder filled in from reference TRBV5-1 and TRBJ2-3): KAGVTQTPRYLIKTRGQQVTLSCSPISGHRSVSWYQQTPGQGLQFLFEYFSETQRNKGNFPGRFSGRQFSNSRSEMNVSTLELGDSALYLCASSLSRGTDTQYFGPGTRLTVL.

The rearrangement joins TRBV7-2 to TRBJ1-2; 7 bases agree with TRBD1. CDR3 size: 18 residues. The ends lost 3 bases at V and 7 bases at J; junction bases unmatched: 20. Looked up from germline, CDR1 is SGHTA and CDR2 is FQGNSA. CDR3 residues: CASSFDPPFGQVQGGYTF. The CDR3 coding sequence is TGTGCCAGCAGCTTCGATCCACCCTTCGGACAGGTTCAGGGTGGCTACACCTTC.

CDR3 bases: TGTGCCAGTACCTCCGACAGGGGAATGGGCCAGCCCCAGCATTTT. Protein product: CASTSDRGMGQPQHF. This chain connects TRBV19 to TRBJ1-5, with TRBD1 matching 8 bases. The germline V gene encodes CDR1 LNHDA and CDR2 SQIVND (reference sequence). The CDR3 covers 15 residues. The V gene end was trimmed by 7 bases and the J gene end by 7 bases; junction bases not matched to a gene: 12.

The V call is TRBV7-2, the J call TRBJ1-2; D is unresolved. The germline V gene has CDR1 SGHTA and CDR2 FQGNSA. This CDR3 spans 13 amino acids. The germline V and J ends were trimmed by 4 bases and 8 bases, with 14 bases remaining between them. For the CDR3, the DNA is TGTGCCAGCAGCTATTCGAAAACGAGGGGCTACACCTTC. Protein sequence: CASSYSKTRGYTF. Variable domain in full (rest from reference TRBV7-2 and TRBJ1-2): GAGVSQSPSNKVTEKGKDVELRCDPISGHTALYWYRQSLGQGLEFLIYFQGNSAPDKSGLPSDRFSAERTGGSVSTLTIQRTQQEDSAVYLCASSYSKTRGYTFGSGTRLTVV.

V and J are TRBV2 and TRBJ2-7, with TRBD2 matching over 7 bases. V shed 3 bases and J 3 bases; nucleotides not matched to a gene: 5. Germline V gene lookup returns CDR1 SNHLY and CDR2 FYNNEI. The CDR3 runs to 14 residues. DNA of the CDR3: TGTGCCAGCAGTGAGTCGCTAGCGGACTACGAGCAGTACTTC. Its protein is CASSESLADYEQYF.

The gene calls are TRBV20-1 and TRBJ2-2; tentatively, D is TRBD2 (6 bases). The CDR3 loop spans 11 amino acids. CDR1 and CDR2 from the germline V gene are DFQATT and SNEGSKA (reference sequence). Between the trimmed V and J ends, which lost 8 bases and 10 bases, there was a span of 14 bases. The CDR3 sequence: CSLLWGVELFF. DNA for the CDR3: TGCAGTCTTCTGTGGGGGGTGGAGCTGTTTTTT.

The chain uses TRBV6-1 and TRBJ2-7; the match to TRBD1 covers 8 bases. Looked up from germline, CDR1 is MNHNS and CDR2 is SASEGT. The CDR3 has 12 residues. V gave up 7 bases and J gave up 4 bases; unmatched junction bases: 3. CDR3: CASTQGAYEQYF. CDR3 DNA: TGTGCCAGCACTCAGGGGGCGTACGAGCAGTACTTC.

This clone is a singleton in its sample. The genes are TRBV30 and TRBJ2-7; D is uncertain. The CDR3 spans 11 residues. V gave up 1 base and J gave up 5 bases, with 6 bases separating them. Per the germline V gene, CDR1 is GTSNPN and CDR2 is SVGIG (reference sequence). This CDR3 is CAWSALDEQYF. Here the CDR3 DNA reads TGTGCCTGGAGTGCCCTTGACGAGCAGTACTTC.

The V gene is TRBV25-1, the J gene TRBJ1-6; tentatively, D is TRBD1 (5 bases). Germline V CDR1 and CDR2: MGHDK, SYGVNS. CDR3 length: 17 amino acids. Deletions cut 8 bases from V and 6 bases from J, with 23 bases between. In DNA form, the CDR3 reads TGTGCCAGCTGTGGGGGGGGTTTCCGGGGCGTTAATTCACCCCTCCACTTT. Amino acid sequence: CASCGGGFRGVNSPLHF.

The chain links TRBV11-2 to TRBJ1-2; D gene uncertain. Deletions cut 4 bases from V and 5 bases from J, with 8 bases between. The CDR3 has 12 amino acids. Germline V gene lookup returns CDR1 SGHAT and CDR2 FQNNGV. The CDR3 here is CASSYGSYGYTF. Written as DNA, the CDR3 is TGTGCCAGCAGCTACGGGAGTTATGGCTACACCTTC.

The V gene is TRBV7-2, the J gene TRBJ2-3; 8 bases fit TRBD2. The CDR3 contains 15 residues. Looked up from germline, CDR1 is SGHTA and CDR2 is FQGNSA. Trimming cost V 3 bases and J 1 base; bases outside gene matches: 3. The chain's CDR3 is CASSLWREGTDTQYF. CDR3 bases: TGTGCCAGCAGCTTGTGGCGGGAGGGCACAGATACGCAGTATTTT. The variable domain in full, completed from reference TRBV7-2 and TRBJ2-3, reads GAGVSQSPSNKVTEKGKDVELRCDPISGHTALYWYRQSLGQGLEFLIYFQGNSAPDKSGLPSDRFSAERTGGSVSTLTIQRTQQEDSAVYLCASSLWREGTDTQYFGPGTRLTVL.